The present T cell receptor (beta chain) was sequenced within a study of OX40 agonist ivuxolimab in advanced cancers. Profiled with immunoSEQ multiplex PCR; TCRdb holds only in-frame clones, not every one. The sample yields around 72,000 clones, 81% seen once. V dropped 4 bases and J dropped 5 bases, with 6 bases sitting between them. The length of the CDR3 is 11 residues. Germline V lookup: CDR1 MNHNY, CDR2 SVGAGI (reference sequence). The sequence was obtained from an adult with an advanced solid tumor such as melanoma, head and neck, liver or kidney cancer. The chain recombines TRBV6-6 with TRBJ2-7, with D uncertain. The sample here was CD4+ or CD8+ T cells sorted from blood, taken in a trial of the OX40 agonist ivuxolimab. This chain's CDR3 is CASSSKDEQYF. Here the CDR3 DNA reads TGTGCCAGCAGTTCGAAAGACGAGCAGTACTTC.